A single sample gave rise to the 14 T cell receptor beta chains below, sequenced in a study of shared clonotypes between healthy human individuals. Using immunoSEQ multiplex PCR, the repertoire was profiled, and TCRdb retains in-frame clones only, with some absent. The top ten clones hold approximately 0.39% of a sample with about 2.3 million clones, roughly 92% of them seen once. Sample: naive CD4+ T cells from PBMCs. Regarding subset: CD45RA+ positively selected. The origin of the receptors is a man aged 18 to 29 in good health. Some clones in this sample may be carry-over from other donors' samples.

In regard to this clone: The identical CDR3 is also encoded by other nucleotide sequences in the sample. This chain uses TRBV6-5 with TRBJ2-7, with D perhaps being TRBD1 or TRBD2 (5 bases each). The CDR3 sequence is 14 residues long. The V and J ends lost 0 bases and 2 bases respectively, with 8 bases between them. The germline CDR1 and CDR2 sequences are MNHEY and SVGAGI. The chain's CDR3 is CASSYSGTAYEQYF. As DNA, the CDR3 is TGTGCCAGCAGTTACTCAGGGACGGCCTACGAGCAGTACTTC.

The V call is TRBV28, the J call TRBJ1-1; 9 bases agree with TRBD1. The CDR3 totals 13 residues. CDR1 and CDR2 from the germline V gene are MDHEN and SYDVKM. V lost 7 bases to trimming and J lost 5 bases; unmatched junction nucleotides: 5. The CDR3 DNA reads as TGTGCCAGCACTGACAGGGGGGTGACTGAAGCTTTCTTT. Translated, it gives CASTDRGVTEAFF.

The chain has TRBV19 and TRBJ2-3; the D gene is possibly TRBD2 (5 bases). Germline-derived CDR1 and CDR2 are LNHDA and SQIVND (reference sequence). This CDR3 contains 14 residues. The V end was cut by 2 bases, the J end by 4 bases, with 10 bases between. Here the CDR3 DNA reads TGTGCCAGTAGTATATCAGGAGGCGCAGATACGCAGTATTTT. Its translation: CASSISGGADTQYF.

The chain couples TRBV5-1 to TRBJ2-1; TRBD2 agrees at 14 bases. The germline V gene encodes CDR1 SGHRS and CDR2 YFSETQ. This CDR3 spans 14 amino acids. The trim removed 3 bases at V and 12 bases at J, leaving 5 bases unmatched. The CDR3 sequence: CASSSTSGREGQFF. CDR3 DNA sequence: TGCGCCAGCAGCTCGACTAGCGGGAGGGAGGGGCAGTTCTTC. The whole variable domain, filled in from reference TRBV5-1 and TRBJ2-1, reads KAGVTQTPRYLIKTRGQQVTLSCSPISGHRSVSWYQQTPGQGLQFLFEYFSETQRNKGNFPGRFSGRQFSNSRSEMNVSTLELGDSALYLCASSSTSGREGQFFGPGTRLTVL.

This chain uses TRBV5-1 with TRBJ2-4; either TRBD1 or TRBD2 may supply D (6 bases each). Trimming left V 0 bases short and J 5 bases short, with 9 bases between. Germline-derived CDR1 and CDR2 are SGHRS and YFSETQ. The CDR3 runs 14 residues. CDR3 DNA sequence: TGCGCCAGCAGCTTGGAGGGGGGCGAAAACATTCAGTACTTC. It yields the protein CASSLEGGENIQYF.

This chain links TRBV18 with TRBJ2-5; D uncertain. Germline lookup yields CDR1 KGHSH and CDR2 LQKENI. The CDR3 has 14 amino acids. Trimming removed 4 bases from V and 2 bases from J, with 11 bases in between. CDR3 bases: TGTGCCAGCTCACTATACATGGGGCAAGAGACCCAGTACTTC. Its protein product is CASSLYMGQETQYF.

The rearrangement uses TRBV5-6 and TRBJ1-2, with 7 bases lining up with TRBD1. The V and J ends lost 4 bases and 8 bases, in that order; junction bases with no gene match: 11. The germline V gene has CDR1 SGHDT and CDR2 YYEEEE. CDR3 length equals 14 residues. CDR3 amino acids: CASSSGTALWGYTF. The CDR3, as DNA: TGTGCCAGCAGCAGCGGGACAGCTCTATGGGGCTACACCTTC. The whole variable domain, filled in from reference TRBV5-6 and TRBJ1-2, reads DAGVTQSPTHLIKTRGQQVTLRCSPKSGHDTVSWYQQALGQGPQFIFQYYEEEERQRGNFPDRFSGHQFPNYSSELNVNALLLGDSALYLCASSSGTALWGYTFGSGTRLTVV.

This clone was seen just once. The chain has TRBV11-3 and TRBJ2-7, with 8 bases that match TRBD1. CDR1 SGHNT and CDR2 YENEEA come from the germline V gene. The CDR3 loop spans 16 amino acids. V trimming: 5 bases; J trimming: 7 bases; junction bases outside the gene matches: 16. The CDR3 region is CASSPRVGGQVGEQYF. Written as DNA, the CDR3 is TGTGCCAGCAGCCCAAGAGTCGGGGGACAGGTTGGGGAGCAGTACTTC.

This chain joins TRBV28 and TRBJ1-3; D is uncertain. This CDR3 is built from 15 residues. V was clipped by 8 bases and J by 4 bases, with 18 bases between them. The germline V gene encodes CDR1 MDHEN and CDR2 SYDVKM. CDR3 sequence (DNA): TGTGCCAGCGGAACCGGGCAAACCGCCGGAAACACCATATATTTT. Translation: CASGTGQTAGNTIYF.

V usage is TRBV9 and J usage is TRBJ2-3, with 9 bases lining up with TRBD1. The trim removed 2 bases at V and 4 bases at J, leaving 5 bases unmatched. Germline V gene data show CDR1 as SGDLS and CDR2 as YYNGEE. The CDR3 has 15 residues. The CDR3 reads CASSVRTGAPDTQYF. In DNA, the CDR3 is TGTGCCAGCAGCGTCCGGACAGGGGCGCCAGATACGCAGTATTTT.

V and J are TRBV19 and TRBJ2-7; D is undetermined. The V end was cut by 4 bases, the J end by 1 base, with 14 bases between. Germline CDR1 LNHDA, CDR2 SQIVND (reference sequence). The CDR3 is 15 amino acids. DNA of the CDR3: TGTGCCAGTAGTAGCTACTCAACTCCGTCCTACGAGCAGTACTTC. Translating gives CASSSYSTPSYEQYF. The whole variable domain, filled in from reference TRBV19 and TRBJ2-7, reads DGGITQSPKYLFRKEGQNVTLSCEQNLNHDAMYWYRQDPGQGLRLIYYSQIVNDFQKGDIAEGYSVSREKKESFPLTVTSAQKNPTAFYLCASSSYSTPSYEQYFGPGTRLTVT.

The chain employs TRBV4-3 and TRBJ2-3; possibly TRBD1 for D (6 bases). Trimming took 4 bases from V and 4 from J, leaving 12 bases between them. The germline V gene encodes CDR1 LGHNA and CDR2 YSLEER. This CDR3 region has 14 residues. The CDR3 loop reads CASSRTGFPDTQYF. The CDR3 region has the DNA TGCGCCAGCAGCCGTACAGGGTTCCCAGATACGCAGTATTTT.

The chain combines TRBV19 with TRBJ2-7; TRBD1 matches 8 bases. Per germline, CDR1 LNHDA and CDR2 SQIVND (reference sequence). Germline trimming cut 3 bases from V and 2 bases from J; bases unmatched to any gene: 3. The length of the CDR3 is 14 residues. The CDR3, as DNA: TGTGCCAGTAGTATGGCAGGGGGCACCTACGAGCAGTACTTC. Its protein is CASSMAGGTYEQYF.

The chain links TRBV19 to TRBJ1-4; 7 bases map to TRBD1. Germline CDR1 LNHDA, CDR2 SQIVND (reference sequence). J was trimmed by 0 bases and V by 7 bases; bases with no gene match: 2. This CDR3 is built from 14 residues. DNA for the CDR3: TGTGCCAGTACAGGGGGTTCAACTAATGAAAAACTGTTTTTT. The encoded protein is CASTGGSTNEKLFF.